The 22 T cell receptor beta chains in this list originate from one sample, sequenced in a study of cytomegalovirus exposure and HLA in healthy donors. The PCR had 60 Vbeta and 13 Jbeta primers. Assay: immunoSEQ multiplex PCR; the TCRdb copy retains only in-frame clones and omits some. The repertoire holds about 160,000 clones, roughly 78% seen once, with about 2% in the top ten. Sequencing input: PBMCs. These receptors all come from a man aged 40-49 years in good health and CMV-seronegative.

The V and J genes are TRBV4-3 and TRBJ1-2; no clear D gene. V gave up 1 base and J gave up 4 bases, with 10 bases separating them. This CDR3 is built from 14 residues. The V gene's germline CDR1 is LGHNA and CDR2 YSLEER. CDR3 in DNA: TGCGCCAGCAGCCAAGGCACTAATACCTATGGCTACACCTTC. This sequence encodes CASSQGTNTYGYTF.

The DNA of the CDR3 is TGTGCCAGCACTAGGACTAGCGGGAGTTCTGAGCAGTTCTTC. This gives the protein CASTRTSGSSEQFF. The V call is TRBV11-2, the J call TRBJ2-1; 13 bases agree with TRBD2. V trimming: 7 bases; J trimming: 9 bases; junction bases outside the gene matches: 6. This CDR3 contains 14 residues. In germline, CDR1 is SGHAT, CDR2 FQNNGV.

This chain connects TRBV7-2 to TRBJ2-1, with a weak D call TRBD2 (6 bases). Looked up from germline, CDR1 is SGHTA and CDR2 is FQGNSA. With 6 bases removed from V and 7 bases from J, the gap between germline ends came to 13 bases. The CDR3 covers 13 residues. The CDR3: CASSATLANEQFF. Here the CDR3 DNA reads TGTGCCAGCAGTGCCACTCTAGCGAATGAGCAGTTCTTC. The complete variable domain, with remaining parts taken from reference TRBV7-2 and TRBJ2-1, reads GAGVSQSPSNKVTEKGKDVELRCDPISGHTALYWYRQSLGQGLEFLIYFQGNSAPDKSGLPSDRFSAERTGGSVSTLTIQRTQQEDSAVYLCASSATLANEQFFGPGTRLTVL.

This clone has a single count. The genes are TRBV21-1 and TRBJ2-5; TRBD1 reflects the table's D call only, with no check against the DNA. The DNA matches TRBJ2-7 better at its end, which makes the J call doubtful. TRBV21-1 is noted as a pseudogene. The CDR3 totals 17 residues. The CDR3 DNA reads as TGTGCCAGCAGCACCAATATCCACCGGGACAGGGGCTACGAGCAGTACTTC. It encodes CASSTNIHRDRGYEQYF.

The chain joins TRBV5-8 to TRBJ2-5; TRBD2 matches at 7 bases. V shed 4 bases and J 2 bases; nucleotides not matched to a gene: 5. Germline CDR1 and CDR2: SGHTS and YDEGEE. The CDR3 loop spans 14 amino acids. This chain's CDR3 is CASSQGLGQETQYF. CDR3 DNA: TGTGCCAGCAGCCAAGGACTAGGGCAAGAGACCCAGTACTTC. Full variable domain (rest looked up from reference TRBV5-8 and TRBJ2-5): EAGVTQSPTHLIKTRGQQATLRCSPISGHTSVYWYQQALGLGLQFLLWYDEGEERNRGNFPPRFSGRQFPNYSSELNVNALELEDSALYLCASSQGLGQETQYFGPGTRLLVL.

J is TRBJ2-1 and V is TRBV27; D is perhaps TRBD2 (5 bases). The length of the CDR3 is 16 residues. V lost 2 bases and J lost 6, with 17 bases in between. Germline assignment: CDR1 MNHEY and CDR2 SMNVEV (reference sequence). CDR3 bases: TGTGCCAGCAGTTTAAAAGCGCCCACAAGCGGCAATGAGCAGTTCTTC. Protein sequence: CASSLKAPTSGNEQFF.

The genes are TRBV19 and TRBJ2-7; D gene unclear. The CDR3 consists of 15 residues. Germline V lookup: CDR1 LNHDA, CDR2 SQIVND (reference sequence). Trimming left V 6 bases short and J 1 base short, with 16 bases between. This CDR3 reads CASRRNTIGSYEQYF. The CDR3 nucleotides read TGTGCCAGTAGGCGGAATACTATTGGATCCTACGAGCAGTACTTC.

The gene calls are TRBV30 and TRBJ2-5; D might be TRBD2 (6 bases). Germline V gene sequence: CDR1 GTSNPN, CDR2 SVGIG (reference sequence). The CDR3 is 16 amino acids. The germline V and J ends were trimmed by 3 bases and 6 bases, with 23 bases remaining between them. The CDR3 DNA follows: TGTGCCTGGAGCTCGCCCGGGACTGTGTCCAAGCAGACCCAGTACTTC. Translation gives CAWSSPGTVSKQTQYF.

The CDR3 protein is CASSVHQGGGNQPQHF. The CDR3 nucleotides are TGTGCCAGCAGTGTACACCAGGGGGGAGGCAATCAGCCCCAGCATTTT. The chain links TRBV28 to TRBJ1-5; 7 positions match TRBD1. Germline CDR1 MDHEN, CDR2 SYDVKM. V lost 5 bases and J lost 2; bases outside the gene matches: 9. The CDR3 has 16 residues.

Here the CDR3 reads CASSPDRFDEKLFF. DNA for the CDR3: TGCGCCAGCAGCCCAGACAGGTTCGATGAAAAACTGTTTTTT. The rearrangement links TRBV4-1 to TRBJ1-4; the D gene is possibly TRBD1 (6 bases). V lost 4 bases, J lost 6 bases, and 12 bases lay in between. Germline lookup yields CDR1 MGHRA and CDR2 YSYEKL. The CDR3 extends over 14 amino acids.

V gene TRBV5-1 combines with J gene TRBJ2-7; perhaps TRBD1 as D (6 bases). CDR3 length: 15 amino acids. With 7 bases removed from V and 0 bases from J, the gap between germline ends came to 17 bases. Per germline, CDR1 SGHRS and CDR2 YFSETQ. CDR3 nucleotides: TGCGCCAGCGAGCCGGGACATACTCGCTCCTACGAGCAGTACTTC. Amino acids: CASEPGHTRSYEQYF.

This CDR3 reads CATSGLAGGPGEQYF. In DNA, the CDR3 is TGTGCCACCTCCGGACTAGCGGGAGGGCCGGGCGAGCAGTACTTC. The chain has TRBV6-5 and TRBJ2-7; 15 bases fit TRBD2. V lost 10 bases and J lost 6; bases outside the gene matches: 10. CDR1 MNHEY and CDR2 SVGAGI come from the germline V gene. This CDR3 has 15 residues.

Only one count was recorded for this clone. This chain connects TRBV28 to TRBJ2-7, with TRBD1 identical over 9 bases. This CDR3 comprises 16 residues. The trim removed 5 bases at V and 0 bases at J, leaving 8 bases unmatched. CDR1 and CDR2 (germline): MDHEN, SYDVKM. The CDR3 sequence is CASSPQGQGFSYEQYF. Here the CDR3 DNA reads TGTGCCAGCAGTCCCCAGGGACAGGGCTTCTCCTACGAGCAGTACTTC.

V is TRBV6-5 and J is TRBJ2-3; 8 positions match TRBD2. Germline V gene data show CDR1 as MNHEY and CDR2 as SVGAGI. With V trimmed by 9 bases and J by 2 bases, 10 bases remained unmatched. The CDR3 loop spans 15 amino acids. The CDR3 region is CASRNLAGHTDTQYF. As DNA, the CDR3 is TGTGCCAGTCGGAACCTAGCGGGCCACACAGATACGCAGTATTTT.

The gene calls are TRBV13 and TRBJ2-5; TRBD2 might be the D (5 bases). The CDR3 is 14 amino acids. The germline CDR1 and CDR2 sequences are PRHDT and FYEKMQ (reference sequence). V dropped 6 bases and J dropped 2 bases, with 13 bases sitting between them. This CDR3 reads CASRLGGRQETQYF. The CDR3 DNA is TGTGCCAGCAGACTAGGCGGGCGACAAGAGACCCAGTACTTC. The full variable domain, its missing parts supplied by reference TRBV13 and TRBJ2-5, is AAGVIQSPRHLIKEKRETATLKCYPIPRHDTVYWYQQGPGQDPQFLISFYEKMQSDKGSIPDRFSAQQFSDYHSELNMSSLELGDSALYFCASRLGGRQETQYFGPGTRLLVL.

The CDR3 is CASSGGGLSGYTF. The DNA for the CDR3 is TGTGCCAGCAGCGGGGGGGGGCTTAGTGGCTACACCTTC. The chain uses TRBV5-4 and TRBJ1-2; perhaps TRBD1 as D (6 bases). V was trimmed by 4 bases and J by 7 bases, leaving 14 bases between them. The CDR3 runs 13 residues. Germline loops: CDR1 SGHNT, CDR2 YYREEE (reference sequence).

The V gene is TRBV10-2, the J gene TRBJ2-7; 10 bases match TRBD2. The CDR3 is made up of 14 amino acids. Germline lookup yields CDR1 WSHSY and CDR2 SAAADI. With V trimmed by 6 bases and J by 0 bases, 2 bases remained unmatched. The CDR3 DNA follows: TGCGCCAGCAGAGCTAGCGGGAGCTCCTACGAGCAGTACTTC. Amino acids: CASRASGSSYEQYF.

The V and J genes are TRBV27 and TRBJ1-1, with D possibly matching TRBD1 (5 bases). Germline CDR1 is MNHEY and CDR2 is SMNVEV (reference sequence). V lost 3 bases and J lost 6, with 11 bases in between. The CDR3 has 13 amino acids. Here the CDR3 DNA reads TGTGCCAGCAGTTTGGTAGGAGGGGCTGAAGCTTTCTTT. Translating it yields CASSLVGGAEAFF.

V is TRBV5-1 and J is TRBJ2-1; a weak D match, TRBD2 (5 bases). V lost 5 bases to trimming and J lost 3 bases, with 12 bases between them. Germline V gene sequence: CDR1 SGHRS, CDR2 YFSETQ. CDR3 length: 14 residues. The CDR3 reads CASSFGGLYNEQFF. The CDR3 nucleotides are TGCGCCAGCAGTTTTGGCGGGCTCTACAATGAGCAGTTCTTC.

V is TRBV7-9 and J is TRBJ2-3, with 11 nucleotides matching TRBD1. The germline V gene has CDR1 SEHNR and CDR2 FQNEAQ (reference sequence). This CDR3 comprises 15 residues. V shed 5 bases, J shed 9 bases, and the junction held 10 bases outside the gene matches. Here the CDR3 reads CASSLGQGAERTQYF. The CDR3 DNA is TGTGCCAGCAGCCTCGGACAGGGGGCCGAGCGGACGCAGTATTTT.

This clone occurred a few times. This chain connects TRBV5-5 to TRBJ1-1; the match to TRBD1 covers 8 bases. Germline V gene data show CDR1 as SGHKS and CDR2 as YYEKEE (reference sequence). The CDR3 is made up of 15 amino acids. The V gene end was trimmed by 5 bases and the J gene end by 3 bases; junction bases not matched to a gene: 9. The CDR3 loop is CASRRETGAHTEAFF. The CDR3 DNA follows: TGTGCCAGCAGACGGGAGACAGGGGCCCACACTGAAGCTTTCTTT.

The chain carries TRBV6-5 and TRBJ1-6, with TRBD1 identical over 10 bases. With 6 bases clipped from V and 7 bases from J, the junction kept 3 bases outside the gene matches. This CDR3 contains 14 residues. Germline CDR1 is MNHEY and CDR2 is SVGAGI. In nucleotides, the CDR3 is TGTGCCAGCAGGACAGGGGGCGTAAATTCACCCCTCCACTTT. This codes for CASRTGGVNSPLHF.